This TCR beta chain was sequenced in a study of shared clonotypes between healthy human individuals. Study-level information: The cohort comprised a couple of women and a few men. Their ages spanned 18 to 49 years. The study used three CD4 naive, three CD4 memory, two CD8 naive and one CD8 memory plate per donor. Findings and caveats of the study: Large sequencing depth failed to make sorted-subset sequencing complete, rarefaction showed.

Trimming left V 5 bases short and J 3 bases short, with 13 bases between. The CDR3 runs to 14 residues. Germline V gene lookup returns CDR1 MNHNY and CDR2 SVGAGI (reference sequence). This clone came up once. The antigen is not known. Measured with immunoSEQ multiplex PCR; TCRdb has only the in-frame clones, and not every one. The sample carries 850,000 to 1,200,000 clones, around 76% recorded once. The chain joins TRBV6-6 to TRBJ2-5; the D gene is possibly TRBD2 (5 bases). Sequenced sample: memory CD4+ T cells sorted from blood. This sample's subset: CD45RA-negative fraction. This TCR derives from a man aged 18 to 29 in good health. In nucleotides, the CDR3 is TGTGCCAGCAGTCCCCCGTGGGGAGAAGAGACCCAGTACTTC. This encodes CASSPPWGEETQYF.